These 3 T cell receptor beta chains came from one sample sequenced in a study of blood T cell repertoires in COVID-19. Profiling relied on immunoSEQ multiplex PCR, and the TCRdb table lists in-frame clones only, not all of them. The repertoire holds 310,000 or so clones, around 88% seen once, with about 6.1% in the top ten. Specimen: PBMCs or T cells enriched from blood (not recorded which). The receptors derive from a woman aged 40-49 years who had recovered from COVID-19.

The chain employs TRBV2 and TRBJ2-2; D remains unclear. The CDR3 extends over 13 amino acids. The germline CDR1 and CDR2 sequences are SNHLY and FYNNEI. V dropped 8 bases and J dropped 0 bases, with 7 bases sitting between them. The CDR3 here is CASESTNTGELFF. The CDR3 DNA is TGTGCCAGCGAGTCTACGAACACCGGGGAGCTGTTTTTT.

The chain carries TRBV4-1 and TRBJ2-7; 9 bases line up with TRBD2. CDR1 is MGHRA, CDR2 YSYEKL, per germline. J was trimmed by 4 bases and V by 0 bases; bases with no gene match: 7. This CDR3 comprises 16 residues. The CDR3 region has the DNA TGCGCCAGCAGCCAAGATCGGGCTAGCGGGATTTACGAGCAGTACTTC. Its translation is CASSQDRASGIYEQYF.

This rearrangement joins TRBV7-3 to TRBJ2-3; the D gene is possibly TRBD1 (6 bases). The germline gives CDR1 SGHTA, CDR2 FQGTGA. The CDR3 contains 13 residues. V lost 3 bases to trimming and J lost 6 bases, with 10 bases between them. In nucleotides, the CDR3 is TGTGCCAGCAGCTTCACAGGGTTCGATACGCAGTATTTT. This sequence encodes CASSFTGFDTQYF. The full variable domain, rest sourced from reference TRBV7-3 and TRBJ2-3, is GAGVSQTPSNKVTEKGKYVELRCDPISGHTALYWYRQSLGQGPEFLIYFQGTGAADDSGLPNDRFFAVRPEGSVSTLKIQRTERGDSAVYLCASSFTGFDTQYFGPGTRLTVL.